These 10 T cell receptor beta chains share one sample of origin, sequenced in a study of beta chain features in type 1 diabetes. Reverse transcription of all isolated RNA meant that expressed TCRB transcripts were sequenced. Data came from immunoSEQ multiplex PCR; TCRdb stores just in-frame clones and leaves some out. The data show 250,000 to 350,000 clones, about 15% seen once. Sequencing used central memory CD4+ T cells from blood. The receptor source for this set is a young man in good health.

J is TRBJ2-7 and V is TRBV18; D might be TRBD1 (6 bases). Between the trimmed V and J ends, which lost 3 bases and 6 bases, there was a span of 15 bases. CDR3 length: 14 amino acids. Germline-derived CDR1 and CDR2 are KGHSH and LQKENI. CDR3 nucleotides: TGTGCCAGCTCACCTCCCGGACAGTTGGGCGAGCAGTACTTC. The encoded protein is CASSPPGQLGEQYF.

This clone has just a few counts. CDR3 amino acids: CASSLVGADGEKLFF. DNA for the CDR3: TGCGCCAGCAGCTTGGTTGGCGCGGACGGTGAAAAACTGTTTTTT. V gene TRBV5-1 combines with J gene TRBJ1-4; no clear D. Per germline, CDR1 SGHRS and CDR2 YFSETQ. CDR3 length: 15 amino acids. Trimming took 0 bases from V and 7 from J, leaving 13 bases between them. Full variable domain (outside the CDR3, taken from reference TRBV5-1 and TRBJ1-4): KAGVTQTPRYLIKTRGQQVTLSCSPISGHRSVSWYQQTPGQGLQFLFEYFSETQRNKGNFPGRFSGRQFSNSRSEMNVSTLELGDSALYLCASSLVGADGEKLFFGSGTQLSVL.

This clone turned up a few times. The junction differs from germline at one of its ends, possibly a read error. J is TRBJ1-2 and V is TRBV7-2; D gene unclear. Germline values: CDR1 SGHTA, CDR2 FQGNSA. The CDR3 extends over 12 amino acids. The CDR3 DNA reads as TGTGCTAGCAGCTTAGTCAGTTACGGCTACACCTTC. Translating gives CASSLVSYGYTF.

This clone was detected ten times or more. The sample has other DNA sequences that encode this CDR3 too. The J gene is TRBJ1-1, the V gene TRBV10-2; the D is unclear. This CDR3 has 12 amino acids. The germline CDR1 and CDR2 sequences are WSHSY and SAAADI. The V end lost 6 bases, the J end lost 2 bases, and 7 bases lay between the germline ends. The CDR3 coding sequence is TGCGCCAGCAGCCCAACAAACACTGAAGCTTTCTTT. It yields the protein CASSPTNTEAFF.

This clone was seen more than once but under ten times. V gene TRBV20-1 combines with J gene TRBJ2-1; D gene ambiguous. Germline CDR1 and CDR2: DFQATT and SNEGSKA (reference sequence). The CDR3 sequence is 11 residues long. Deletions cut 6 bases from V and 8 bases from J, with 11 bases between. CDR3 sequence: CSAGSLYEQFF. For the CDR3, the DNA is TGCAGTGCGGGATCTCTCTATGAGCAGTTCTTC.

The chain joins TRBV7-6 to TRBJ1-6; D not certain. Trimming removed 7 bases at V and 9 bases at J, with 7 bases between. The CDR3 is 11 amino acids. Germline assignment: CDR1 SGHVS and CDR2 FNYEAQ. CDR3 in amino acids: CASTPSSPLHF. DNA for the CDR3: TGTGCCAGCACCCCCAGTTCACCCCTCCACTTT.

The chain is built from TRBV11-2 and TRBJ2-3, with TRBD2 matching over 8 bases. J gave up 1 base and V 3 bases, and 9 bases lay outside the gene matches. Per germline, CDR1 SGHAT and CDR2 FQNNGV. This CDR3 spans 17 amino acids. The DNA for the CDR3 is TGTGCCAGCAGCTTCTACTCTAGCGGGCACCGCACAGATACGCAGTATTTT. Protein sequence: CASSFYSSGHRTDTQYF.

This clone appeared a few times. This chain joins TRBV7-9 and TRBJ1-2; 7 positions agree with TRBD1. CDR1 SEHNR and CDR2 FQNEAQ come from the germline V gene (reference sequence). The CDR3 loop spans 16 amino acids. V dropped 4 bases and J dropped 6; count of bases not matched to a gene: 14. The CDR3: CASSSAPGQRMDGYTF. DNA of the CDR3: TGTGCCAGCAGCTCGGCGCCGGGACAGAGAATGGATGGCTACACCTTC.

The V gene is TRBV14, the J gene TRBJ2-2; D is ambiguous. The germline V and J ends were trimmed by 3 bases and 5 bases, with 7 bases remaining between them. From germline, CDR1 is SGHDN and CDR2 FVKESK. This CDR3 has 13 amino acids. For the CDR3, the DNA is TGTGCCAGCAGCCATTTTAAGACCGGGGAGCTGTTTTTT. Amino acid sequence: CASSHFKTGELFF. Full variable domain (missing parts from reference TRBV14 and TRBJ2-2): EAGVTQFPSHSVIEKGQTVTLRCDPISGHDNLYWYRRVMGKEIKFLLHFVKESKQDESGMPNNRFLAERTGGTYSTLKVQPAELEDSGVYFCASSHFKTGELFFGEGSRLTVL.

This clone was detected ten times or more. The chain employs TRBV11-2 and TRBJ2-3, with D unresolved. The CDR3 runs to 11 residues. Looked up from germline, CDR1 is SGHAT and CDR2 is FQNNGV. The ends were cut back, 4 bases at V and 5 bases at J, with 4 bases in the middle. The CDR3 reads CASSSLDTQYF. As DNA, the CDR3 is TGTGCCAGCAGCTCCTTAGATACGCAGTATTTT.